These T cell receptor beta chains were read from a single sample in a study of shared clonotypes between healthy human individuals. The table came from immunoSEQ multiplex PCR; TCRdb's copy has only in-frame clones and leaves some out. The repertoire consists of around 1.1 million clones, with 77% occurring once and the leading ten covering roughly 0.9%. The sequenced material came from memory CD4+ T cells from PBMCs. The receptors stem from a man younger than 35 in good health. Some clones in this sample may be carry-over from other donors' samples. The CDR3 runs from the conserved cysteine through the conserved F or W. D genes are given only for firm matches. Clone size is given for some rows only: seen once, a few or many times, or a class if the clone is expanded.

J gene	clone size	V gene	D gene	CDR3 protein	CDR3 DNA
TRBJ2-2	NA	TRBV6-5	NA	CASSPGGRELFF	TGTGCCAGCAGTCCCGGTGGGAGGGAGCTGTTTTTT
TRBJ2-5	once	TRBV9	TRBD2	CASSGSGGPKETQYF	TGTGCCAGCAGCGGGAGCGGGGGGCCCAAAGAGACCCAGTACTTC
TRBJ2-3	NA	TRBV30	NA	CAWSYSAVTDTQYF	TGTGCCTGGAGTTATAGCGCGGTCACAGATACGCAGTATTTT
TRBJ1-1	NA	TRBV11-3	TRBD1	CASSADRGGTEAFF	TGTGCCAGCAGCGCCGACAGGGGGGGCACTGAAGCTTTCTTT
TRBJ2-5	once	TRBV10-2	TRBD1	CASSKQGPQETQYF	TGCGCCAGCAGTAAACAGGGGCCGCAAGAGACCCAGTACTTC
TRBJ2-1	NA	TRBV30	NA	CAVPRSYNEQFF	TGTGCCGTCCCTCGGTCCTACAATGAGCAGTTCTTC
TRBJ2-7	NA	TRBV11-1	NA	CASSLHYEQYF	TGTGCCAGCAGCTTACACTACGAGCAGTACTTC
TRBJ2-3	once	TRBV27	NA	CASSLIGLGGITDTQYF	TGTGCCAGCAGTTTAATCGGTTTAGGGGGAATCACAGATACGCAGTATTTT
TRBJ2-1	NA	TRBV2	NA	CASRDDVSYNEQFF	TGTGCCAGCAGAGACGATGTTTCCTACAATGAGCAGTTCTTC
TRBJ2-7	NA	TRBV9	TRBD1	CASSIETGSYEQYF	TGTGCCAGCAGCATAGAGACAGGGTCCTACGAGCAGTACTTC
TRBJ1-2	NA	TRBV19	NA	CASSPRGASLYGYTF	TGTGCCAGTAGCCCTCGAGGCGCCTCCCTCTATGGCTACACCTTC
TRBJ2-7	NA	TRBV28	TRBD2	CASSRPWGSGRGEQYF	TGTGCCAGCAGCCGACCCTGGGGGAGCGGGAGAGGCGAGCAGTACTTC
TRBJ1-2	many	TRBV30	NA	CAWSDNYGYTF	TGTGCCTGGAGTGATAACTATGGCTACACCTTC
TRBJ2-7	NA	TRBV13	TRBD1	CASGRDRGYEQYF	TGTGCCAGCGGCCGGGACAGGGGTTACGAGCAGTACTTC
TRBJ1-1	NA	TRBV10-3	TRBD1	CAIRGTGLNTEAFF	TGTGCCATCAGGGGGACAGGGCTGAACACTGAAGCTTTCTTT
TRBJ2-2	NA	TRBV7-2	TRBD2	CASSAGGGELFF	TGTGCCAGCAGCGCGGGAGGCGGGGAGCTGTTTTTT
TRBJ2-1	NA	TRBV11-2	TRBD2	CASSRLAGQSYNEQFF	TGTGCCAGCAGCCGACTAGCGGGACAATCCTACAATGAGCAGTTCTTC
TRBJ1-4	NA	TRBV28	TRBD1	CASSPTGRNEKLFF	TGTGCCAGCAGTCCGACAGGGCGGAATGAAAAACTGTTTTTT
TRBJ2-7	NA	TRBV6-5	TRBD2	CASSSRLHGRVYF	TGTGCCAGCAGTTCCCGGTTGCATGGGAGGGTGTACTTC
TRBJ2-1	few	TRBV6-5	NA	CASSRLLYYSEQFF	TGTGCCAGCAGCCGACTTCTCTATTACTCTGAGCAGTTCTTC
TRBJ2-5	NA	TRBV28	TRBD1	CASSLRDRVYETQYF	TGTGCCAGCAGTTTGCGGGACAGGGTCTATGAGACCCAGTACTTC
TRBJ1-4	NA	TRBV14	TRBD1	CASSQQGATNEKLFF	TGTGCCAGCAGCCAACAGGGGGCAACTAATGAAAAACTGTTTTTT
TRBJ1-1	NA	TRBV14	TRBD1	CASSQTGVRTEAFF	TGTGCCAGCAGCCAGACAGGGGTTAGGACTGAAGCTTTCTTT
TRBJ1-3	NA	TRBV5-6	NA	CASSITTESSGNTIYF	TGTGCCAGCAGCATCACGACGGAGAGCTCTGGAAACACCATATATTTT
TRBJ1-2	many	TRBV14	NA	CASSQDGSVARGYTF	TGTGCCAGCAGCCAAGATGGCAGCGTGGCCCGAGGCTACACCTTC
TRBJ2-7	once	TRBV7-8	TRBD1	CASSLGTGGMEQYF	TGTGCCAGCAGCCTGGGGACAGGGGGTATGGAGCAGTACTTC
TRBJ2-7	NA	TRBV10-3	NA	CAISESVTAPMLTYEQYF	TGTGCCATCAGTGAGTCGGTGACAGCCCCAATGCTAACCTACGAGCAGTACTTC
TRBJ2-3	NA	TRBV5-6	TRBD2	CASSLELAGVTDTQYF	TGTGCCAGCAGCTTGGAGTTAGCGGGAGTGACAGATACGCAGTATTTT
TRBJ1-5	few	TRBV5-1	TRBD1	CASSQTGNSNQPQHF	TGCGCCAGCAGCCAGACAGGGAATAGCAATCAGCCCCAGCATTTT
TRBJ1-5	NA	TRBV6-6	NA	CASSYQGQRGNQPQHF	TGTGCCAGCAGTTACCAGGGACAAAGGGGGAATCAGCCCCAGCATTTT
TRBJ2-1	NA	TRBV9	NA	CASSPSRPLGLPYNEQFF	TGTGCCAGCAGCCCTAGTAGGCCCTTGGGACTGCCCTACAATGAGCAGTTCTTC
TRBJ2-7	few	TRBV6-1	NA	CATQQGGTYEQYF	TGTGCCACTCAACAGGGAGGCACCTACGAGCAGTACTTC
TRBJ2-4	NA	TRBV7-9	NA	CASSLATVALAKNIQYF	TGTGCCAGCAGCTTAGCTACTGTAGCGTTAGCCAAAAACATTCAGTACTTC
TRBJ2-5	few	TRBV5-1	NA	CASSSDPAQETQYF	TGCGCCAGCAGCTCCGACCCCGCACAAGAGACCCAGTACTTC
TRBJ1-5	NA	TRBV27	NA	CASSPGGFQPQHF	TGTGCCAGCAGTCCCGGGGGGTTTCAGCCCCAGCATTTT
TRBJ1-2	NA	TRBV5-4	NA	CASHKVLDGDGYTF	TGTGCCAGCCACAAAGTTTTGGACGGGGATGGCTACACCTTC
TRBJ2-1	NA	TRBV2	NA	CASSGGWASNEQFF	TGTGCCAGCAGTGGGGGCTGGGCCAGCAATGAGCAGTTCTTC
TRBJ1-2	NA	TRBV18	NA	CASSPPMRQGTGYTF	TGTGCCAGCTCACCCCCGATGCGGCAGGGCACTGGCTACACCTTC
TRBJ2-7	NA	TRBV4-2	NA	CASSQLGGGSYEQYF	TGTGCCAGCAGCCAACTGGGGGGCGGGAGCTACGAGCAGTACTTC
TRBJ2-7	NA	TRBV27	NA	CAAVGRDSYEQYF	TGTGCCGCGGTGGGCAGGGACTCCTACGAGCAGTACTTC
TRBJ1-2	few	TRBV28	TRBD1	CASSFGDRGSGYTF	TGTGCCAGCAGTTTCGGGGACAGGGGCTCTGGCTACACCTTC
TRBJ2-2	many	TRBV7-3	NA	CASGGGNTGELFF	TGTGCCAGCGGAGGGGGTAACACCGGGGAGCTGTTTTTT
TRBJ2-1	NA	TRBV7-3	TRBD2	CASSLQVGTSGVGQFF	TGTGCCAGCAGCCTTCAGGTTGGGACTAGCGGGGTGGGGCAGTTCTTC
TRBJ1-1	NA	TRBV14	NA	CASSREGGNTEAFF	TGTGCCAGCAGCCGAGAGGGGGGGAACACTGAAGCTTTCTTT
TRBJ1-2	NA	TRBV14	NA	CASSQDRIVGYGYTF	TGTGCCAGCAGCCAAGATCGGATCGTGGGCTATGGCTACACCTTC
TRBJ2-7	NA	TRBV5-1	NA	CASSLAGGSSYEQYF	TGCGCCAGCAGCTTGGCAGGGGGGAGCTCCTACGAGCAGTACTTC
TRBJ1-4	NA	TRBV5-1	NA	CASSFQGVYEKLFF	TGCGCCAGCAGCTTCCAGGGAGTTTACGAAAAACTGTTTTTT